The rows below give T cell receptor beta chains drawn from one sample of a study of cytomegalovirus exposure and HLA in healthy donors. Profiled with immunoSEQ multiplex PCR; TCRdb holds only in-frame clones, not every one. The data contain approximately 150,000 clones, roughly three quarters of them singletons. The sample consisted of PBMCs. Every receptor here comes from a man aged 18 to 30 in good health and CMV-seropositive. The CDR3 runs from the conserved cysteine through the conserved F or W. The order of the fields is D gene, V gene, J gene, clone size, CDR3 DNA, CDR3 protein. A D gene is named only where the DNA matches it firmly. Size tells how often a clone was seen (once, few, many) or the class of an expanded clone, and some rows leave it out.

-	TRBV29-1	TRBJ1-1	-	TGCAGCATTGGGGGGGGGCTGAATACTGAAGCTTTCTTT	CSIGGGLNTEAFF
-	TRBV6-5	TRBJ1-2	-	TGTGCCAGCAGTTACCCTGGACAGAGCTATGGCTACACCTTC	CASSYPGQSYGYTF
TRBD2	TRBV4-3	TRBJ2-5	-	TGCGCCAGCAGCCAAGATGGGCTAGCGGGGACCCCCGAGACCCAGTACTTC	CASSQDGLAGTPETQYF
-	TRBV18	TRBJ1-3	-	TGTGCCAGCTCACCCGGACACTTCTCTGGAAACACCATATATTTT	CASSPGHFSGNTIYF
-	TRBV4-1	TRBJ1-5	-	TGCGCCAGCAGCCAAGATCTTTCTGTCCCGGGATATAGCAATCAGCCCCAGCATTTT	CASSQDLSVPGYSNQPQHF
-	TRBV5-1	TRBJ2-1	-	TGCGCCAGCAGCCAAGAAGTAAGGGGTGAGCAGTTCTTC	CASSQEVRGEQFF
-	TRBV11-2	TRBJ1-1	-	TGTGCCAGCAGCTTAGTTCCAGGGGACACTGAAGCTTTCTTT	CASSLVPGDTEAFF
-	TRBV6-1	TRBJ1-3	-	TGTGCCAGCATCTTTGGGAGGGAATCTGGAAACACCATATATTTT	CASIFGRESGNTIYF
TRBD1	TRBV30	TRBJ2-6	-	TGTGCCTGGAGTGGGGACAGGGGGCCTGGGGCCAACGTCCTGACTTTC	CAWSGDRGPGANVLTF
TRBD2	TRBV15	TRBJ2-1	once	TGTGCCACCAGCAGAGATGGGATGACTAGCGCCTACAATGAGCAGTTCTTC	CATSRDGMTSAYNEQFF
TRBD1	TRBV2	TRBJ1-6	once	TGTGCCAGCAGTGGGACCGGGACAGAAAATTCACCCCTCCACTTT	CASSGTGTENSPLHF
TRBD1	TRBV6-5	TRBJ1-2	-	TGTGCCAGCAGTTACTCTGGGACAGCCTATGGCTACACCTTC	CASSYSGTAYGYTF
-	TRBV30	TRBJ2-7	-	TGTGCCTGGCAACCCGGTCTGGCGGGCGAGCAGTACTTC	CAWQPGLAGEQYF
TRBD1	TRBV2	TRBJ2-5	-	TGTGCCAGCAACGGACAGGGCTCCAAGTGGGAGACCCAGTACTTC	CASNGQGSKWETQYF
-	TRBV4-1	TRBJ2-7	-	TGCGCCAGCAGCCAAGAGAGTAATTGGCGGAGCTACGAGCAGTACTTC	CASSQESNWRSYEQYF
TRBD1	TRBV7-9	TRBJ2-5	-	TGTGCCAGCAGTCTCAGTGGACAGGACCAAGAGACCCAGTACTTC	CASSLSGQDQETQYF
-	TRBV30	TRBJ2-7	-	TGTGCCTGGAGTAGGGCGGACGGGGGAAAACAGTACTTC	CAWSRADGGKQYF
-	TRBV27	TRBJ1-1	-	TGTGCCAGCAGTTTACAGGGGATGAACACTGAAGCTTTCTTT	CASSLQGMNTEAFF
TRBD1	TRBV5-1	TRBJ2-6	-	TGCGCCAGCAGGTTCACAGGGGAAGTAACTTCTGGGGCCAACGTCCTGACTTTC	CASRFTGEVTSGANVLTF
-	TRBV7-2	TRBJ1-5	-	TGTGCCAGCAGCGCGCGGGGGGAGCAGCCCCAGCATTTT	CASSARGEQPQHF
-	TRBV4-1	TRBJ1-5	-	TGCGCCAGCAGCCAAGATGCTGGCAGGGCGTTTCAGCCCCAGCATTTT	CASSQDAGRAFQPQHF
-	TRBV10-1	TRBJ2-7	-	TGCGCCAGCAGTGATGGTAAGCTACCCCTGGAGCAGTACTTC	CASSDGKLPLEQYF
TRBD2	TRBV27	TRBJ2-1	-	TGTGCCAGCAGCCGCCACGGACTAGACGCGTACAATGAGCAGTTCTTC	CASSRHGLDAYNEQFF
TRBD1	TRBV6-1	TRBJ2-5	-	TGTGCCAGCAGGAGGGGACAGCAAGAGACCCAGTACTTC	CASRRGQQETQYF
-	TRBV15	TRBJ2-2	-	TGTGCCACCAGCACCACACGACATCCCGCGAACACCGGGGAGCTGTTTTTT	CATSTTRHPANTGELFF
-	TRBV7-2	TRBJ1-5	-	TGTGCCAGCAGCAGGGGCTTGAGCAATCAGCCCCAGCATTTT	CASSRGLSNQPQHF
TRBD1	TRBV7-9	TRBJ2-2	-	TGTTCCAGCAGCCCTAGGACAGGGAACACCGGGGAGCTGTTTTTT	CSSSPRTGNTGELFF
TRBD1	TRBV14	TRBJ2-3	-	TGTGCCAGCAGCTCTCGCTGGACAGGGGAGCAAGATACGCAGTATTTT	CASSSRWTGEQDTQYF
-	TRBV6-4	TRBJ1-1	-	TGTGCCAGCAGTGACCACGAGAAAGAAAGTCCCACTGAGGCTTTCTTT	CASSDHEKESPTEAFF
-	TRBV7-2	TRBJ1-2	-	TGTGCCAGCAGCTTAGGCGGGGGGACTAACTATGGCTACACCTTC	CASSLGGGTNYGYTF
-	TRBV29-1	TRBJ2-3	-	TGCAGCGTTGAAGTGTCGGATACGCAGTATTTT	CSVEVSDTQYF
-	TRBV4-3	TRBJ1-2	-	TGCGCCAGCAGCCAAGATCGAGATATAAACTATGGCTACACCTTC	CASSQDRDINYGYTF
TRBD1	TRBV18	TRBJ1-2	-	TGTGCCAGCTCACTTGGACAGGTTGGCTACACCTTC	CASSLGQVGYTF
TRBD2	TRBV5-4	TRBJ2-1	-	TGTGCCAGCAGCTTGGTAGCGGGAGGCCACAATGAGCAGTTCTTC	CASSLVAGGHNEQFF
-	TRBV4-3	TRBJ1-4	-	TGCGCCAGCAGCCAGGAAACAGGGTCCGCTAATGAAAAACTGTTTTTT	CASSQETGSANEKLFF
TRBD2	TRBV4-2	TRBJ2-7	-	TGTGCCAGCAGCCAAGAAGTCAGGACTAGCGGGTACTACGAGCAGTACTTC	CASSQEVRTSGYYEQYF
TRBD1	TRBV5-6	TRBJ2-1	-	TGTGCCAGCAGCTCCCGGGACAGGGGGTACAATGAGCAGTTCTTC	CASSSRDRGYNEQFF
-	TRBV7-9	TRBJ2-3	-	TGTGCCAGCAGCCGGAAATATGTGGCAGGGGAAAATACGCAGTATTTT	CASSRKYVAGENTQYF
-	TRBV10-2	TRBJ1-1	once	TGCGCCAGCAGTGAGTGGGCAGAGAACACTGAAGCTTTCTTT	CASSEWAENTEAFF
-	TRBV5-6	TRBJ2-7	few	TGTGCCAGCAGCGACAGGACCTACTACGAGCAGTACTTC	CASSDRTYYEQYF
TRBD1	TRBV15	TRBJ2-7	-	TGTGCCACCAGCAGGACAAGGGGGACAGGGGATTCCTACGAGCAGTACTTC	CATSRTRGTGDSYEQYF
-	TRBV7-2	TRBJ1-2	-	TGTGCCAGCAGCCCGCCGGGAGGGGCCTATGGCTACACCTTC	CASSPPGGAYGYTF
TRBD1	TRBV7-2	TRBJ2-5	-	TGTGCCAGCAGTCAGAGAAGTGGGACAGGGGGCTCGGAGACCCAGTACTTC	CASSQRSGTGGSETQYF
TRBD2	TRBV9	TRBJ2-7	-	TGTGCCAGCAGCGTAATATCACTAGCGGGAGGGCGGGTCCGACCCTACGAGCAGTACTTC	CASSVISLAGGRVRPYEQYF
-	TRBV27	TRBJ1-6	-	TGTGCCAGCAGTTTAAACAGAGGGCCCTATAATTCACCCCTCCACTTT	CASSLNRGPYNSPLHF
-	TRBV7-9	TRBJ2-5	-	TGTGCCAGCAGCCCCCGAATTGCCGGGAGATCCGAAGAGACCCAGTACTTC	CASSPRIAGRSEETQYF
TRBD1	TRBV11-2	TRBJ1-2	-	TGTGCCACCCCCTCGGGGACAGTTCTTAACTATGGCTACACCTTC	CATPSGTVLNYGYTF
-	TRBV18	TRBJ1-1	-	TGTGCCAGCTCACCATTGGCGGGTTATGACACTGAAGCTTTCTTT	CASSPLAGYDTEAFF
TRBD2	TRBV7-8	TRBJ2-5	-	TGTGCCAGCAGCTTTCCCTTACGTCTAGCGGGAGGGCGAAAGACCCAGTACTTC	CASSFPLRLAGGRKTQYF
TRBD2	TRBV5-1	TRBJ2-7	-	TGCGCCAGCAGCTTGGTAGCGGGAGAGTACGAGCAGTACTTC	CASSLVAGEYEQYF
TRBD1	TRBV19	TRBJ2-2	-	TGTGCCAGCCGCCGGGACAGGGCGAAAACCGGGGAGCTGTTTTTT	CASRRDRAKTGELFF
-	TRBV5-8	TRBJ2-7	-	TGTGCCAGCAGCTTTAGACAGAGACCCTCCTACGAGCAGTACTTC	CASSFRQRPSYEQYF
-	TRBV7-2	TRBJ2-7	-	TGTGCCAGCAGCTTAGAACTCGGCGAGCAGTACTTC	CASSLELGEQYF